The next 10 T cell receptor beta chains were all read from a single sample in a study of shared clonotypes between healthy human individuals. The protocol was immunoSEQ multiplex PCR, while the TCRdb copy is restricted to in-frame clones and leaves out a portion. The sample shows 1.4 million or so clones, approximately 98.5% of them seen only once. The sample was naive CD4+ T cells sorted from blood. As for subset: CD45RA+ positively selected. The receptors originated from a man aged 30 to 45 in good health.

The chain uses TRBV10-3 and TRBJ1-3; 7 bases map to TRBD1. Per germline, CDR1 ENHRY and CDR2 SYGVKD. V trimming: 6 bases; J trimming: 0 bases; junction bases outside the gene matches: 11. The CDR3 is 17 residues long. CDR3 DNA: TGTGCCATCAGGGGGACAGCGGAAAGTTTCTCTGGAAACACCATATATTTT. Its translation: CAIRGTAESFSGNTIYF.

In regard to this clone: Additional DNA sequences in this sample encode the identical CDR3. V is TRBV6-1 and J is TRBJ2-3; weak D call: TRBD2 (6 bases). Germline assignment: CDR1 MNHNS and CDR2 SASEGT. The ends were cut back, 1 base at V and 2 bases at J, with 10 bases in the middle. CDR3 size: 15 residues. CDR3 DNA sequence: TGTGCCAGCAGTGAAGTGGCGGGATCCACAGATACGCAGTATTTT. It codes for CASSEVAGSTDTQYF.

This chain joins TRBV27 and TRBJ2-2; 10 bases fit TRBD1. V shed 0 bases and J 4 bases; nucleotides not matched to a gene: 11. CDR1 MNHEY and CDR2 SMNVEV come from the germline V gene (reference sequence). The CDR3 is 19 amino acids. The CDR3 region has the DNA TGTGCCAGCAGTTTATCTCTACCGGGACAGGGGTCGAGCACCGGGGAGCTGTTTTTT. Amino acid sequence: CASSLSLPGQGSSTGELFF.

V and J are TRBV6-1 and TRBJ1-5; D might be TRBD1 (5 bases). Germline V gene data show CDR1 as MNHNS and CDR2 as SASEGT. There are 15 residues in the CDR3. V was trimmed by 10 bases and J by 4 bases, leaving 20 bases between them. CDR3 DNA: TGTGCCATCAACCCTGGAAGGGGCATTAATCAGCCCCAGCATTTT. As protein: CAINPGRGINQPQHF.

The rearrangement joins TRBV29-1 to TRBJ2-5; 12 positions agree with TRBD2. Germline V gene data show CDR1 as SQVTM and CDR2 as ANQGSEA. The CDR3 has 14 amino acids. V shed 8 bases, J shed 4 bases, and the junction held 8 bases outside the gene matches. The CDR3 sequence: CSMGTSGWGETQYF. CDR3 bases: TGCAGCATGGGGACTAGCGGGTGGGGAGAGACCCAGTACTTC.

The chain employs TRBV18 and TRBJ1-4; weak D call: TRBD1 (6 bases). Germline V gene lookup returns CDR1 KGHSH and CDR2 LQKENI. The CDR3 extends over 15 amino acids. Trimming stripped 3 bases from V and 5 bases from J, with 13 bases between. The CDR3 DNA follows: TGTGCCAGCTCACCCGCACAGGGAAGGAATGAAAAACTGTTTTTT. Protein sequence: CASSPAQGRNEKLFF.

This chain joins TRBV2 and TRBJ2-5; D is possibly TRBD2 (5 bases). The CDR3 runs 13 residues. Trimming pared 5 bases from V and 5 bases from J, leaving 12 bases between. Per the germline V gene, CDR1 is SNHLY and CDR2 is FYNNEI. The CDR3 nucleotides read TGTGCCAGCAGTCCAGGTTCGGGGGAGACCCAGTACTTC. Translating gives CASSPGSGETQYF.

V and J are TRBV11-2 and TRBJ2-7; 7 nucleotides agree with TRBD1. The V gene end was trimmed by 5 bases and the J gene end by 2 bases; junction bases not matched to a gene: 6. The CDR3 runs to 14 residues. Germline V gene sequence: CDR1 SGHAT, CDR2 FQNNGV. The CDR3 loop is CASSIRDRAYEQYF. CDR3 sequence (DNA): TGTGCCAGCAGCATCCGGGACAGAGCCTACGAGCAGTACTTC.

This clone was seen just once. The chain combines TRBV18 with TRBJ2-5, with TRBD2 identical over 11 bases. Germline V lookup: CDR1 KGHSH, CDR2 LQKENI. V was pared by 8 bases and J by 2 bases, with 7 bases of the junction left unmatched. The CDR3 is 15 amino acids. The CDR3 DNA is TGTGCCAGCGCCCGACTAGCGGGGCTACAAGAGACCCAGTACTTC. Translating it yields CASARLAGLQETQYF.

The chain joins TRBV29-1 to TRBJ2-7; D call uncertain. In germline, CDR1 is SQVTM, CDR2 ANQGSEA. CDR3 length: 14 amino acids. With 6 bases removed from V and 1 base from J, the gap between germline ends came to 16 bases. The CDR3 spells CSVLVRHNSYEQYF. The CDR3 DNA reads TGCAGCGTCCTAGTGCGACATAATTCCTACGAGCAGTACTTC.